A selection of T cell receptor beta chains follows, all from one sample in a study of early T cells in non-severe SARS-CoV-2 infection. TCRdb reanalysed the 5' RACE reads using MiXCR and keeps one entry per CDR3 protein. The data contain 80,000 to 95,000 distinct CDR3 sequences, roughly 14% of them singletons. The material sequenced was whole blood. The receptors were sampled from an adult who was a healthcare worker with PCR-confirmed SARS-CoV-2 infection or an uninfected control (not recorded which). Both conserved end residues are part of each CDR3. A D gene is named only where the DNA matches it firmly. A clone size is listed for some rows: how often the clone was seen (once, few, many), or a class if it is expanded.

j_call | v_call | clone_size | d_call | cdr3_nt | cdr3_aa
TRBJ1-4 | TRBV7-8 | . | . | TGTGCCAGCAGGGAGGATCGGGGGGAAAAACTGTTTTTT | CASREDRGEKLFF
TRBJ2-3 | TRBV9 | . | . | TGTGCCAGCAGCGTAGTTGGGACAACTAGCACAGATACGCAGTATTTT | CASSVVGTTSTDTQYF
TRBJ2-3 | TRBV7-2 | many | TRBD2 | TGTGCCAGCAGCGAACCGGTGACTAGCGGCCGACCCACAGATACGCAGTATTTT | CASSEPVTSGRPTDTQYF
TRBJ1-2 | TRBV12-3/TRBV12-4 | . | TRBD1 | TGTGCCAGCAGGCGACGAAGACAGGGGGATGGCTACACCTTC | CASRRRRQGDGYTF
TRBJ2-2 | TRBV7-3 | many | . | TGTGCCAGCAGCTTAAAACTCGCCGGCCGGGCGAACACCGGGGAGCTGTTTTTT | CASSLKLAGRANTGELFF
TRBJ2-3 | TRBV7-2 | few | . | TGTGCCAGCAGCCCGTACACAGATACGCAGTATTTT | CASSPYTDTQYF
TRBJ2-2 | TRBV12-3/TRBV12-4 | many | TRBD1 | TGTGCCAGCCTGGACAGGGACACCGGGGAGCTGTTTTTT | CASLDRDTGELFF
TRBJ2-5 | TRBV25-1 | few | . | TGTGCCAGCAGTGAATACGTGACCCAGTACTTC | CASSEYVTQYF
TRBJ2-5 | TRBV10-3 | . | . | TGTGCCATCAGGAGGGACCAGGGCCCCCTCGAGACCCAGTACTTC | CAIRRDQGPLETQYF
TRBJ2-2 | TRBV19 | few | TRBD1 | TGTGCCAGTAGTATCGTTGGGACAGGGGGCACCGGGGAGCTGTTTTTT | CASSIVGTGGTGELFF
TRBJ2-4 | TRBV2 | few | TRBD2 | TGTGCCAGCAGGGCTCATGGAGCGGGGGACCAAAACATTCAGTACTTC | CASRAHGAGDQNIQYF
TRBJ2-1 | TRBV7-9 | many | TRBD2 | TGTGCCAGCAGCTTAGATCGGGGGGGTCCCTACAATGAGCAGTTCTTC | CASSLDRGGPYNEQFF
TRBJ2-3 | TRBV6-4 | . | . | TGTGCCAGCAGTGCCCTTAGCGGAGAATACACAGATACGCAGTATTTT | CASSALSGEYTDTQYF
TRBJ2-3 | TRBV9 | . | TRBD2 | TGTGCCAGCAGCGTAGCTCCTAGCGGGGGGCCGGGTGCAGATACGCAGTATTTT | CASSVAPSGGPGADTQYF
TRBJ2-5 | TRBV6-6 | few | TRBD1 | TGTGCCAGCAGTTCTAGGGACAGGGACCAAGAGACCCAGTACTTC | CASSSRDRDQETQYF
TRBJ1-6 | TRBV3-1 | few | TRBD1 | TGTGCCAGCAGCCAAGATTACAGGGGTAATTCACCCCTCCACTTT | CASSQDYRGNSPLHF
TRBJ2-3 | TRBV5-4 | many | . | TGTGCCAGCAGTTTCAGGGGTGGCACAGATACGCAGTATTTT | CASSFRGGTDTQYF
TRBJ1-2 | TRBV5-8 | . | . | TGTGCCAGCAGCTTGTATAGCAGGGAATATGGCTACACCTTC | CASSLYSREYGYTF
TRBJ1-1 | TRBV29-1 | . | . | TGCAGCTCTGGGGGGGAATATGATGAAGCTTTCTTT | CSSGGEYDEAFF
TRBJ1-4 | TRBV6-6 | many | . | TGTGCCAGCCTTGCGAAAGGAGGAGGTGAAAAACTGTTTTTT | CASLAKGGGEKLFF
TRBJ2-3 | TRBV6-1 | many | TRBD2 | TGTGCCAGCAGGAAAGGAACTAGCGGGGGGCCGAGCACAGATACGCAGTATTTT | CASRKGTSGGPSTDTQYF
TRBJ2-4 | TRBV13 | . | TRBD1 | TGTGCCAGCAGCTCGACAGGGGACCGCAGGAAAAACATTCAGTACTTC | CASSSTGDRRKNIQYF
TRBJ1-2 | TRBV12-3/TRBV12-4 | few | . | TGTGCCAGCAGTTCCAGGCGGGGGGAGAACTATGGCTACACCTTC | CASSSRRGENYGYTF
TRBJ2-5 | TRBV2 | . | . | TGTGCCAGCGGTTTGATTCGGCAAGAGACCCAGTACTTC | CASGLIRQETQYF
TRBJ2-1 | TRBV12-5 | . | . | TGTGCTAGTTCTCCGACGGTTGAGCAGTTCTTC | CASSPTVEQFF
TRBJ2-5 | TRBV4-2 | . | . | TGTGCCAGCAGCCAAGAGGGTACACTCGCCCAAGAGACCCAGTACTTC | CASSQEGTLAQETQYF
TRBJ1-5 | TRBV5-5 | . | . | TGTGTCAGCAGCTTGTTTCAGGGATTCAATCAGCCCCAGCATTTT | CVSSLFQGFNQPQHF
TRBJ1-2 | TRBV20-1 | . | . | TGCAGTGCTAGAGATCGGCGGGGCGGCTACACCTTC | CSARDRRGGYTF
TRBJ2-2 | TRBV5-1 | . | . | TGCGCCAGCAGCTTACAGACTGAGAACACCGGGGAGCTGTTTTTT | CASSLQTENTGELFF
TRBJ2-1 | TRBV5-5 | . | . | TGTGCCAGCAGCTTCTTACAGGGAGCGGGGAACAATGAGCAGTTCTTC | CASSFLQGAGNNEQFF
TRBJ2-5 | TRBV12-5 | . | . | TGTGCTAGTGGTTTGAAGGTTTGGGCCAGGGAATCAGCAGAGACCCAGTACTTC | CASGLKVWARESAETQYF
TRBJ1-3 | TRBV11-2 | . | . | TGTGCCAGCAGCTTAGATCTGTCAGGGGGAAACACCATATATTTT | CASSLDLSGGNTIYF
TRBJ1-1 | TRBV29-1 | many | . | TGCAGCGTTGTTTTGGGGATGAACACTGAAGCTTTCTTT | CSVVLGMNTEAFF
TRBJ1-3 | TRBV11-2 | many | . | TGTGCCAGCAGCTTAGTCTGGAGCTCTGGAAACACCATATATTTT | CASSLVWSSGNTIYF
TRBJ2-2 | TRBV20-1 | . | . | TGCAGTGCTAGTCCCGGGGGCCCGCAAGTCGGGGAGCTGTTTTTT | CSASPGGPQVGELFF
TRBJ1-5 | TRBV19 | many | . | TGTGCCAGTTCTCTCGGACGGAATCAGCCCCAGCATTTT | CASSLGRNQPQHF
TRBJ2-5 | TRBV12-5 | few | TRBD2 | TGTGCTAGTGGTATTGGCGGGACTAGCCTCCAAGAGACCCAGTACTTC | CASGIGGTSLQETQYF
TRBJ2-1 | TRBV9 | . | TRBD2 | TGTGCCAGCAGCCTTCGGACTAGCGGGGGGCACAATGAGCAGTTCTTC | CASSLRTSGGHNEQFF
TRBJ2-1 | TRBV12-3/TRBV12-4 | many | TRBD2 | TGTGCCAGCAGTTTACCGGGACTAGCTTTGGAATACGTTGAGCAGTTCTTC | CASSLPGLALEYVEQFF
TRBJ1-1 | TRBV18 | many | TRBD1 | TGTGCCAGCTCACTACAGGGGGACACTGAAGCTTTCTTT | CASSLQGDTEAFF
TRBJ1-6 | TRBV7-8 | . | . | TGTGCCAGCAGCTTATCAGGGTATCTAGGCAATTCACCCCTCCACTTT | CASSLSGYLGNSPLHF
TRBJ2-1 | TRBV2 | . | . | TGTGCCAGCAGTGATTCGGATGAGCAGTTCTTC | CASSDSDEQFF
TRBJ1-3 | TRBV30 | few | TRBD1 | TGTGCCTGGAGTGCATCAAGGACAGGGAAGGGAAACACCATATATTTT | CAWSASRTGKGNTIYF
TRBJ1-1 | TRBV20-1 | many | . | TGCAGTGCTAGACAAGACAGTTACACTGAAGCTTTCTTT | CSARQDSYTEAFF
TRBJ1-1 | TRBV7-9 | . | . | TGTGCCAGCAGCGCTACGATGATGGGAGAAGCTTTCTTT | CASSATMMGEAFF
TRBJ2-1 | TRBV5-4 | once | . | TGTGCCAGCAGCGCGCGGCCCGGGACTGACAATGAGCAGTTCTTC | CASSARPGTDNEQFF
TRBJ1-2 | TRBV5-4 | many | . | TGTGCCAGCAGCTTGGACAGGGCCGGCTACACCTTC | CASSLDRAGYTF
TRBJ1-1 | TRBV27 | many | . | TGTGCCAGCAGTTTATACGGGGGGCGGCTAACCATGAACACTGAAGCTTTCTTT | CASSLYGGRLTMNTEAFF
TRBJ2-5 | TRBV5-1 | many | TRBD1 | TGCGCCAGCAGCTCAGGAGACAGGGGGCCAGAGACCCAGTACTTC | CASSSGDRGPETQYF
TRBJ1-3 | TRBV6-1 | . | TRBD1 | TGTGCCAGCAGACAATTCAGGACAGGGGGCATGAGTCGGTCTGGAAACACCATATATTTT | CASRQFRTGGMSRSGNTIYF
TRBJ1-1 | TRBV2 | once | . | TGTGCCAGCAGGTACTGGAACACTGAAGCTTTCTTT | CASRYWNTEAFF
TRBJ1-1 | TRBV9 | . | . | TGTGCCAGCAGCGTAGGGGGACCTAACACTGAAGCTTTCTTT | CASSVGGPNTEAFF
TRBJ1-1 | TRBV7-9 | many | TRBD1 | TGTGCCAGCAGTTCAGGGGGCACTGAAGCTTTTTTT | CASSSGGTEAFF
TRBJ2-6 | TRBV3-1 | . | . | TGTGCCAGCAGCCAAGAACCTGGGGCCAACGTCCTGACTTTC | CASSQEPGANVLTF
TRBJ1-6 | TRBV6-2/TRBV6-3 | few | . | TGTGCCAGCGCGTGGGGGTTAAGTATAGCTTCACCCCTCCACTTT | CASAWGLSIASPLHF
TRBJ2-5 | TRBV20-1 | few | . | TGCAGTGCTAGTTCCGGGGCAGGAGAGACCCAGTACTTC | CSASSGAGETQYF